The 23 T cell receptor beta chains reported below all come from one sample, sequenced in a study of cytomegalovirus exposure and HLA in healthy donors. PCR employed 60 Vbeta and 13 Jbeta primers. Some clones are missing from TCRdb's copy, which holds only in-frame ones; the method was immunoSEQ multiplex PCR. In all, the sample yields about 200,000 clones. The sequencing input was PBMCs. The origin of the receptors is a girl aged 2-15 years in good health and CMV-seropositive.

The chain recombines TRBV5-1 with TRBJ1-5; D is unresolved. Germline V gene lookup returns CDR1 SGHRS and CDR2 YFSETQ. V lost 3 bases, J lost 3 bases, and 7 bases lay in between. The CDR3 spans 13 residues. CDR3 amino acids: CASSYSFNQPQHF. The DNA for the CDR3 is TGCGCCAGCAGCTATTCCTTCAATCAGCCCCAGCATTTT.

This sequence joins TRBV18 and TRBJ1-1, with D maybe TRBD1 (6 bases). The V end lost 4 bases, the J end lost 4 bases, and 19 bases lay between the germline ends. The CDR3 runs to 16 residues. Germline loops: CDR1 KGHSH, CDR2 LQKENI. The CDR3 here is CASSRTVRAGATEAFF. In DNA, the CDR3 is TGTGCCAGCTCACGTACCGTGAGGGCAGGGGCCACTGAAGCTTTCTTT.

The J gene is TRBJ2-7, the V gene TRBV6-5; 8 bases are a match to TRBD2. Germline CDR1 is MNHEY and CDR2 is SVGAGI. The CDR3 totals 15 residues. Unmatched junction bases numbered 4, after V lost 3 bases and J lost 0 bases. The DNA of the CDR3 is TGTGCCAGCAGTTATGTAGCGGGACCCTCCTACGAGCAGTACTTC. Translation: CASSYVAGPSYEQYF.

This chain joins TRBV5-1 and TRBJ2-4, with 11 bases matching TRBD2. J lost 0 bases, V lost 4 bases, and 3 bases had no gene match. This CDR3 region has 16 residues. Germline values: CDR1 SGHRS, CDR2 YFSETQ. The CDR3 bases are TGCGCCAGCAGCCTGACTAGCGGGGTAGCCAAAAACATTCAGTACTTC. Translation gives CASSLTSGVAKNIQYF.

The CDR3 loop reads CASSWTSGSSYEQYF. CDR3 nucleotides: TGTGCCAGCAGCTGGACTAGCGGGAGCTCCTACGAGCAGTACTTC. The rearrangement uses TRBV7-2 and TRBJ2-7, with 13 bases identical to TRBD2. The CDR3 has 15 residues. Germline values: CDR1 SGHTA, CDR2 FQGNSA. J was trimmed by 0 bases and V by 4 bases; bases with no gene match: 0.

The chain uses TRBV28 and TRBJ2-5; 8 bases fit TRBD1. CDR1 MDHEN and CDR2 SYDVKM come from the germline V gene. With V trimmed by 3 bases and J by 5 bases, 17 bases remained unmatched. The CDR3 totals 18 residues. This CDR3 is CASSLAAFTGGNGETQYF. CDR3 nucleotides: TGTGCCAGCAGTTTGGCGGCCTTTACAGGGGGGAACGGGGAGACCCAGTACTTC.

The rearrangement joins TRBV27 to TRBJ2-5, with 7 nucleotides matching TRBD2. The J call is in doubt because the DNA end fits TRBJ2-7 better. The germline V gene has CDR1 MNHEY and CDR2 SMNVEV (reference sequence). This CDR3 has 14 amino acids. The CDR3 loop is CASRMGGLPYEQYF. The CDR3 bases are TGTGCCAGCAGAATGGGAGGGCTACCCTACGAGCAGTACTTC.

The J gene is TRBJ1-1, the V gene TRBV21-1. TRBV21-1 counts as a pseudogene. CDR3 length equals 15 residues. The CDR3 region has the DNA TGTGCCAGCAGCCACGGACGGAGGTCTCACACTGAAGCTTTCTTT. It translates to CASSHGRRSHTEAFF.

The chain couples TRBV6-1 to TRBJ2-7, with 7 bases fitting TRBD1. The germline V gene has CDR1 MNHNS and CDR2 SASEGT. The CDR3 is made up of 13 amino acids. V shed 9 bases, J shed 3 bases, and the junction held 8 bases outside the gene matches. Written as DNA, the CDR3 is TGTGCCAGTGGACAGGTGGAGGTCTACGAGCAGTACTTC. It encodes CASGQVEVYEQYF.

Regarding this clone: Other DNA sequences within the sample encode an identical CDR3. V is TRBV19 and J is TRBJ1-1; 8 positions agree with TRBD1. The CDR3 is 17 residues long. CDR1 LNHDA and CDR2 SQIVND come from the germline V gene (reference sequence). V was pared by 0 bases and J by 5 bases, with 11 bases of the junction left unmatched. The CDR3, as DNA: TGTGCCAGTAGTATAGATACCAGGGGGCCCAAGGGTACTGAAGCTTTCTTT. Protein: CASSIDTRGPKGTEAFF. The entire variable domain, with the rest obtained from reference TRBV19 and TRBJ1-1, is as follows: DGGITQSPKYLFRKEGQNVTLSCEQNLNHDAMYWYRQDPGQGLRLIYYSQIVNDFQKGDIAEGYSVSREKKESFPLTVTSAQKNPTAFYLCASSIDTRGPKGTEAFFGQGTRLTVV.

This sequence joins TRBV10-2 and TRBJ2-7; 9 positions agree with TRBD2. Per germline, CDR1 WSHSY and CDR2 SAAADI. CDR3 length equals 13 residues. V lost 7 bases to trimming and J lost 2 bases; unmatched junction nucleotides: 3. The CDR3, as DNA: TGCGCCAGCAAGCGGGGGGAGACCTACGAGCAGTACTTC. This encodes CASKRGETYEQYF.

This chain uses TRBV6-5 with TRBJ2-7; weak D call: TRBD2 (6 bases). CDR1 and CDR2 (germline): MNHEY, SVGAGI. The V and J ends lost 6 bases and 4 bases respectively, with 7 bases between them. The CDR3 totals 11 residues. The CDR3 coding sequence is TGTGCCAGCAGCGGAGGGTACGAGCAGTACTTC. It codes for CASSGGYEQYF.

The V and J genes are TRBV7-8 and TRBJ1-1, with TRBD1 matching 8 bases. V gave up 5 bases and J gave up 0 bases; unmatched junction bases: 8. CDR1 SGHVS and CDR2 FQNEAQ come from the germline V gene. The CDR3 has 16 amino acids. CDR3 sequence reads: CASSHGTGKMNTEAFF. As DNA, the CDR3 is TGTGCCAGCAGCCATGGGACAGGAAAAATGAACACTGAAGCTTTCTTT.

The V call is TRBV27, the J call TRBJ1-5; a weak D match, TRBD1 (5 bases). The germline CDR1 and CDR2 sequences are MNHEY and SMNVEV (reference sequence). The CDR3 runs to 12 residues. The V end lost 8 bases, the J end lost 6 bases, and 11 bases lay between the germline ends. In DNA form, the CDR3 reads TGTGCCAGCGCCAGGGTTAGTCAGCCCCAGCATTTT. Translated: CASARVSQPQHF.

The rearrangement links TRBV4-1 to TRBJ2-7, with 7 bases lining up with TRBD2. CDR3 length: 12 amino acids. Trimming cost V 5 bases and J 7 bases; bases outside gene matches: 5. CDR1 MGHRA and CDR2 YSYEKL come from the germline V gene. The CDR3 region has the DNA TGCGCCAGCAGCAACGACGGGAGGGAGCAGTACTTC. It is translated as CASSNDGREQYF.

V usage is TRBV27 and J usage is TRBJ2-7; 13 nucleotides line up with TRBD2. J was trimmed by 4 bases and V by 4 bases; bases with no gene match: 10. CDR1 and CDR2 from the germline V gene are MNHEY and SMNVEV (reference sequence). This CDR3 comprises 17 residues. The CDR3 sequence is CASSYRTSGSHAYEQYF. The CDR3 DNA follows: TGTGCCAGCAGTTATCGGACTAGCGGGAGTCACGCTTACGAGCAGTACTTC.

This chain links TRBV19 with TRBJ1-3; D call uncertain. Trimming took off 2 bases at V and 0 bases at J, with 5 bases between the two ends. The CDR3 runs to 14 residues. Looked up from germline, CDR1 is LNHDA and CDR2 is SQIVND (reference sequence). CDR3 DNA: TGTGCCAGTAGTATACGGGGCTCTGGAAACACCATATATTTT. This translates into CASSIRGSGNTIYF.

The chain carries TRBV6-1 and TRBJ2-1; tentatively, D is TRBD2 (5 bases). The CDR3 sequence is 14 residues long. The ends were cut back, 7 bases at V and 6 bases at J, with 16 bases in the middle. CDR1 and CDR2 (germline): MNHNS, SASEGT. CDR3 in DNA: TGTGCCAGCACGGGTTTGAGAGGGCTCAATGAGCAGTTCTTC. It is translated as CASTGLRGLNEQFF.

V gene TRBV21-1 combines with J gene TRBJ2-1; the listed D gene, TRBD2, was not tested against the DNA. TRBV21-1 is reported as a pseudogene. The CDR3 is 15 residues long. The CDR3 reads CASSKTTTSPKRQFF. Here the CDR3 DNA reads TGTGCCAGCAGCAAAACAACGACTAGCCCCAAGCGACAGTTCTTC.

The chain uses TRBV7-2 and TRBJ2-6; D unclear. The CDR3 loop spans 12 amino acids. Trimming shortened V by 8 bases and J by 2 bases, and 4 bases separated the two germline ends. Germline values: CDR1 SGHTA, CDR2 FQGNSA. CDR3 coding DNA: TGTGCCAGCTACACTGGGGCCAACGTCCTGACTTTC. Translation: CASYTGANVLTF.

This chain connects TRBV5-8 to TRBJ2-1; tentatively, D is TRBD2 (5 bases). V was shortened by 8 bases and J by 0 bases, with 12 bases between the two germline ends. The CDR3 is 14 residues long. Germline loops: CDR1 SGHTS, CDR2 YDEGEE. DNA for the CDR3: TGTGCCAGTGGGAAAGCGGACTCCTACAATGAGCAGTTCTTC. Residues: CASGKADSYNEQFF.

V and J are TRBV4-2 and TRBJ2-2; 9 bases are shared with TRBD2. The CDR3 contains 17 residues. J lost 9 bases, V lost 1 base, and 12 bases had no gene match. Per the germline V gene, CDR1 is LGHNA and CDR2 is YNFKEQ. The CDR3 DNA reads as TGTGCCAGCAGCCAAGTTCCTAGCGGGATCGTCTCCAGGGAGCTGTTTTTT. The encoded protein is CASSQVPSGIVSRELFF.

The V and J genes are TRBV7-6 and TRBJ2-1; weak D call: TRBD1 (5 bases). Trimming shortened V by 1 base and J by 5 bases, and 6 bases separated the two germline ends. The CDR3 runs to 13 residues. CDR1 SGHVS and CDR2 FNYEAQ come from the germline V gene. The CDR3 DNA sequence: TGTGCCAGCAGCTTAGTCAGGGACAATGAGCAGTTCTTC. Its translation: CASSLVRDNEQFF.